The 32 T cell receptor beta chains below all came from one sample that was sequenced in a study of T cell responses to AZD1222 COVID-19 vaccine listed by TCRdb under 2021. According to the study, the label for this sample's time point signals: baseline before first vaccination. Library preparation was by the immunoSEQ multiplex PCR assay. Drawn from immuneACCESS, this table holds only the in-frame rearrangements with V and J called that TCRdb kept. Clones are partly lost; checked studies trace under half to an unresolved V gene and leave the rest unexplained. This sample has around 58,000 clones in its table, and 84% of those were observed once. Clones ranked in the top ten supply around 18% of the sample. This material consisted of peripheral blood, taken on day 0 of AZD1222 vaccination. All receptors come from an adult in good health.

The genes are TRBV19 and TRBJ2-3; D unclear. The CDR3 sequence is 14 residues long. V gave up 5 bases and J gave up 7 bases, with 16 bases separating them. Germline CDR1 and CDR2: LNHDA and SQIVND (reference sequence). CDR3 protein: CASSDPFGRNTQYF. The CDR3 DNA follows: TGTGCCAGTAGTGACCCCTTTGGGCGGAATACGCAGTATTTT.

The chain links TRBV24-1 to TRBJ1-2, with a possible D match to TRBD1 (5 bases). V dropped 6 bases and J dropped 5 bases, with 15 bases sitting between them. Germline V gene data show CDR1 as KGHDR and CDR2 as SFDVKD. The CDR3 has 14 amino acids. CDR3 DNA: TGTGCCACCAGTTCGACAGCAATTCCTTATGGCTACACCTTC. Translated: CATSSTAIPYGYTF.

The chain recombines TRBV11-2 with TRBJ1-1; 9 bases agree with TRBD1. The ends lost 6 bases at V and 4 bases at J; junction bases unmatched: 6. Per the germline V gene, CDR1 is SGHAT and CDR2 is FQNNGV. This CDR3 region has 14 residues. This chain's CDR3 is CASSLDRGGTEAFF. The CDR3 DNA is TGTGCCAGCAGTCTCGACAGGGGGGGCACTGAAGCTTTCTTT.

V gene TRBV19 combines with J gene TRBJ2-5; weak D call: TRBD1 (5 bases). Trimming cost V 1 base and J 4 bases, with 16 bases left between them. This CDR3 spans 16 amino acids. Germline V CDR1 and CDR2: LNHDA, SQIVND (reference sequence). In nucleotides, the CDR3 is TGTGCCAGTAGTATAGGTTTAGCAGGGTATGGAGAGACCCAGTACTTC. Its translation is CASSIGLAGYGETQYF.

The chain combines TRBV27 with TRBJ1-5; no reliable D call. The V end was cut by 4 bases, the J end by 4 bases, with 11 bases between. Germline values: CDR1 MNHEY, CDR2 SMNVEV (reference sequence). The CDR3 consists of 14 residues. This CDR3 is CASSSTSGNQPQHF. The CDR3 bases are TGTGCCAGCAGTTCAACCAGTGGGAATCAGCCCCAGCATTTT.

This chain uses TRBV7-8 with TRBJ2-1; 8 positions match TRBD2. This CDR3 comprises 15 residues. Trimming cost V 1 base and J 5 bases; bases outside gene matches: 4. Germline V gene sequence: CDR1 SGHVS, CDR2 FQNEAQ. CDR3 in amino acids: CASSLVPGGDNEQFF. CDR3 DNA sequence: TGTGCCAGCAGCTTAGTCCCGGGAGGGGACAATGAGCAGTTCTTC.

The CDR3 nucleotides read TGTGCCAGCAGTCCGCCGAGGTGGATCAAAAGGGTGGGGTCCTACGAGCAGTACTTC. It is translated as CASSPPRWIKRVGSYEQYF. V gene TRBV28 combines with J gene TRBJ2-7; D gene unclear. V gave up 5 bases and J gave up 1 base, with 27 bases separating them. There are 19 residues in the CDR3. Germline V gene lookup returns CDR1 MDHEN and CDR2 SYDVKM.

This chain connects TRBV5-1 to TRBJ2-1; no clear D gene. Trimming took off 3 bases at V and 4 bases at J, with 11 bases between the two ends. Germline CDR1 reads SGHRS; CDR2 reads YFSETQ. The CDR3 contains 14 residues. CDR3 in amino acids: CASSSISYYNEQFF. The DNA of the CDR3 is TGCGCCAGCAGCTCGATATCTTATTACAATGAGCAGTTCTTC.

This clone was picked up one time. This chain's CDR3 is CASSLGLAGGRWGQYF. As DNA, the CDR3 is TGTGCCAGCAGCCTGGGACTAGCGGGAGGCCGCTGGGGGCAGTACTTC. This chain connects TRBV5-5 to TRBJ2-7; 15 bases are a match to TRBD2. V was clipped by 4 bases and J by 9 bases; unmatched bases: 11. CDR1 and CDR2 from the germline V gene are SGHKS and YYEKEE (reference sequence). The CDR3 is made up of 16 amino acids.

This chain connects TRBV6-2 or TRBV6-3 to TRBJ2-7; 9 bases match TRBD1. CDR3 length equals 16 residues. Trimming took 5 bases from V and 2 from J; bases not matched to a gene: 10. Germline-derived CDR1 and CDR2 are MNHEY and SVGEGT. CDR3 bases: TGTGCCAGCAGTGCCGACAGGGGGGCAACCACCTACGAGCAGTACTTC. The encoded protein is CASSADRGATTYEQYF.

The chain has TRBV19 and TRBJ2-7, with a possible D match to TRBD2 (5 bases). This CDR3 spans 13 amino acids. The V gene lost 3 bases and the J gene lost 3 bases, with 9 bases spanning the gap. Germline V gene sequence: CDR1 LNHDA, CDR2 SQIVND (reference sequence). In DNA, the CDR3 is TGTGCCAGTAGTATCGGGGAGTACTACGAGCAGTACTTC. Translated: CASSIGEYYEQYF.

In its sample, this clone was seen once. V usage is TRBV7-2 and J usage is TRBJ2-5, with 7 nucleotides matching TRBD1. The germline gives CDR1 SGHTA, CDR2 FQGNSA. The V segment lost 7 bases and the J segment 2 bases; nucleotides outside the gene matches: 4. This CDR3 contains 13 residues. Written as DNA, the CDR3 is TGTGCCAGCACCTTGGACAGGCAAGAGACCCAGTACTTC. As protein: CASTLDRQETQYF.

The rearrangement links TRBV4-3 to TRBJ2-7; D is perhaps TRBD2 (7 bases). The CDR3 loop spans 15 amino acids. Germline CDR1 LGHNA, CDR2 YSLEER. Trimming pared 0 bases from V and 3 bases from J, leaving 12 bases between. For the CDR3, the DNA is TGCGCCAGCAGCCAAGATTGGGGAGGGGGCTACGAGCAGTACTTC. Translating gives CASSQDWGGGYEQYF.

The CDR3 loop reads CASSLRGRGRYEQYV. In DNA, the CDR3 is TGTGCCAGCAGCTTACGGGGGAGAGGTCGCTACGAGCAGTACGTC. V and J are TRBV6-2 or TRBV6-3 and TRBJ2-7; a weak D match, TRBD2 (6 bases). The CDR3 is 15 residues long. Germline V gene sequence: CDR1 MNHEY, CDR2 SVGEGT. V was pared by 6 bases and J by 3 bases, with 18 bases between.

The rearrangement links TRBV29-1 to TRBJ2-3; D unclear. The CDR3 is made up of 13 amino acids. Germline V gene sequence: CDR1 SQVTM, CDR2 ANQGSEA. V lost 0 bases and J 3 bases, leaving 7 bases between the germline ends. Written as DNA, the CDR3 is TGCAGCGTTGAAGATACCTGGACAGATACGCAGTATTTT. Amino acid sequence: CSVEDTWTDTQYF.

The chain carries TRBV6-5 and TRBJ2-2, with TRBD2 matching 7 bases. V gave up 8 bases and J gave up 4 bases; unmatched junction bases: 10. The CDR3 consists of 15 residues. The germline V gene has CDR1 MNHEY and CDR2 SVGAGI. The CDR3: CASWTGRGSTGELFF. The CDR3 bases are TGTGCCAGCTGGACGGGGCGGGGGAGCACCGGGGAGCTGTTTTTT.

The chain is built from TRBV7-3 and TRBJ2-6, with D perhaps matching TRBD2 (7 bases). The CDR3 spans 15 residues. V was clipped by 5 bases and J by 2 bases, with 10 bases between them. Germline lookup yields CDR1 SGHTA and CDR2 FQGTGA. Written as DNA, the CDR3 is TGTGCCAGCAGCGGCGGGGGCGCTGGGGCCAACGTCCTGACTTTC. This codes for CASSGGGAGANVLTF. The variable domain in full, with the rest retrieved from reference TRBV7-3 and TRBJ2-6, is GAGVSQTPSNKVTEKGKYVELRCDPISGHTALYWYRQSLGQGPEFLIYFQGTGAADDSGLPNDRFFAVRPEGSVSTLKIQRTERGDSAVYLCASSGGGAGANVLTFGAGSRLTVL.

As for this clone: This CDR3 is also generated by other DNA sequences in the sample. CDR3 sequence (DNA): TGTGCCAGCAGTTTAACCGGTGGCGGGGACACAGATACGCAGTATTTT. Protein sequence: CASSLTGGGDTDTQYF. V gene TRBV28 combines with J gene TRBJ2-3, with D possibly TRBD2 on 6 matching bases. V was pared by 2 bases and J by 2 bases, with 14 bases between. CDR1 is MDHEN and CDR2 is SYDVKM in the germline V gene. The CDR3 has 16 residues.

Only one count was recorded for this clone. The CDR3 coding sequence is TGCAGTGCTGAAGGACCCATGAGAGCTTTCTTT. Residues: CSAEGPMRAFF. The J gene is TRBJ1-1, the V gene TRBV20-1; D not resolved. The germline CDR1 and CDR2 sequences are DFQATT and SNEGSKA (reference sequence). Trimming removed 5 bases at V and 10 bases at J, with 14 bases between. The CDR3 length is 11 residues.

The rearrangement uses TRBV28 and TRBJ1-2; D not resolved. The CDR3 is 14 amino acids. V was cut by 3 bases and J by 1 base, with 9 bases left in between. Looked up from germline, CDR1 is MDHEN and CDR2 is SYDVKM. CDR3 coding DNA: TGTGCCAGCAGTTTGGAGTACAATAACTATGGCTACACCTTC. Translation gives CASSLEYNNYGYTF.

This clone was found a few times. V usage is TRBV28 and J usage is TRBJ2-2; perhaps TRBD1 as D (5 bases). This CDR3 has 14 amino acids. Looked up from germline, CDR1 is MDHEN and CDR2 is SYDVKM. The germline V and J ends were trimmed by 8 bases and 1 base, with 11 bases remaining between them. As DNA, the CDR3 is TGTGCCAGCGGCGGACACCGGAACACCGGGGAGCTGTTTTTT. Its protein product is CASGGHRNTGELFF.

The sample holds one count of this clone. The CDR3 sequence is CASSLLQGPVDEQFF. The CDR3 DNA reads as TGTGCCAGCAGCTTGTTACAGGGTCCCGTTGATGAGCAGTTCTTC. V and J are TRBV5-4 and TRBJ2-1; TRBD1 might be the D (6 bases). This CDR3 region has 15 residues. The germline V gene has CDR1 SGHNT and CDR2 YYREEE (reference sequence). Between the trimmed V and J ends, which lost 1 base and 8 bases, there was a span of 16 bases.

The CDR3 loop is CASSTLRGTGNEKLFF. CDR3 nucleotides: TGTGCCAGCTCAACCCTCCGGGGGACAGGCAATGAAAAACTGTTTTTT. This chain uses TRBV18 with TRBJ1-4; TRBD1 aligns across 8 bases. In germline, CDR1 is KGHSH, CDR2 LQKENI. The V segment lost 5 bases and the J segment 5 bases; nucleotides outside the gene matches: 10. This CDR3 contains 16 residues.

The J gene is TRBJ2-1, the V gene TRBV6-2 or TRBV6-3, with 11 nucleotides matching TRBD2. J gave up 9 bases and V 0 bases, and 4 bases lay outside the gene matches. CDR1 is MNHEY and CDR2 is SVGEGT in the germline V gene. This CDR3 spans 15 amino acids. Written as DNA, the CDR3 is TGTGCCAGCAGTTACTCACCTAGCGGGAGGATTGAGCAGTTCTTC. It specifies CASSYSPSGRIEQFF.

The V and J genes are TRBV9 and TRBJ2-1; D remains unclear. The V end lost 1 base, the J end lost 9 bases, and 17 bases lay between the germline ends. CDR1 is SGDLS, CDR2 YYNGEE, per germline. This CDR3 contains 15 residues. DNA for the CDR3: TGTGCCAGCAGCGTATGGAGTGAGCCAAATCGTGAGCAGTTCTTC. Encoded protein: CASSVWSEPNREQFF.

The chain couples TRBV6-5 to TRBJ1-4; D not certain. Trimming took off 2 bases at V and 9 bases at J, with 10 bases between the two ends. CDR3 length: 13 amino acids. Germline-derived CDR1 and CDR2 are MNHEY and SVGAGI. CDR3 sequence: CASSYQDVKKLFF. The CDR3 coding sequence is TGTGCCAGCAGTTACCAGGACGTCAAAAAACTGTTTTTT.

The chain is built from TRBV28 and TRBJ2-7, with TRBD2 matching 8 bases. The junction had 7 bases not matched to a gene; V was cut back by 6 bases and J by 0 bases. The CDR3 is 15 amino acids. The germline V gene has CDR1 MDHEN and CDR2 SYDVKM. CDR3 sequence reads: CASSREGLFSYEQYF. CDR3 coding DNA: TGTGCCAGCAGCCGGGAGGGACTGTTCTCCTACGAGCAGTACTTC.

The J gene is TRBJ2-1, the V gene TRBV5-5; the D gene is possibly TRBD2 (5 bases). The CDR3 covers 18 residues. The V and J ends lost 4 bases and 0 bases respectively, with 20 bases between them. The germline CDR1 and CDR2 sequences are SGHKS and YYEKEE (reference sequence). CDR3 in DNA: TGTGCCAGCAGCCCGACGACCTCTCGCGGGCGCTCCTACAATGAGCAGTTCTTC. Amino acid sequence: CASSPTTSRGRSYNEQFF.

The chain couples TRBV2 to TRBJ1-2, with D unresolved. CDR1 SNHLY and CDR2 FYNNEI come from the germline V gene. This CDR3 spans 16 amino acids. With 7 bases removed from V and 8 bases from J, the gap between germline ends came to 26 bases. This CDR3 is CASNRAENSDLGGYTF. CDR3 nucleotide sequence: TGTGCCAGCAATAGGGCCGAGAACAGCGACCTGGGGGGCTACACCTTC.

This chain links TRBV2 with TRBJ1-1; no reliable D call. Between the trimmed V and J ends, which lost 2 bases and 1 base, there was a span of 5 bases. CDR1 is SNHLY, CDR2 FYNNEI, per germline. The CDR3 has 13 amino acids. The CDR3 DNA follows: TGTGCCAGCAGTGAACAGACGAACACTGAAGCTTTCTTT. It translates to CASSEQTNTEAFF.

A few counts support this clone. The genes are TRBV5-4 and TRBJ2-7, with D possibly TRBD2 on 6 matching bases. CDR3 size: 15 residues. Germline CDR1 and CDR2: SGHNT and YYREEE (reference sequence). Trimming took off 0 bases at V and 3 bases at J, with 13 bases between the two ends. Written as DNA, the CDR3 is TGTGCCAGCAGCTTGGGGGCTAGCGTTGTCTACGAGCAGTACTTC. Translating gives CASSLGASVVYEQYF.

J is TRBJ2-5 and V is TRBV15, with a weak D call TRBD1 (7 bases). The germline CDR1 and CDR2 sequences are LNHNV and YYDKDF (reference sequence). Trimming left V 3 bases short and J 5 bases short, with 13 bases between. This CDR3 comprises 14 residues. The DNA of the CDR3 is TGTGCCACCAGCAGGTCCAGGGGGGCGGAGACCCAGTACTTC. This codes for CATSRSRGAETQYF.